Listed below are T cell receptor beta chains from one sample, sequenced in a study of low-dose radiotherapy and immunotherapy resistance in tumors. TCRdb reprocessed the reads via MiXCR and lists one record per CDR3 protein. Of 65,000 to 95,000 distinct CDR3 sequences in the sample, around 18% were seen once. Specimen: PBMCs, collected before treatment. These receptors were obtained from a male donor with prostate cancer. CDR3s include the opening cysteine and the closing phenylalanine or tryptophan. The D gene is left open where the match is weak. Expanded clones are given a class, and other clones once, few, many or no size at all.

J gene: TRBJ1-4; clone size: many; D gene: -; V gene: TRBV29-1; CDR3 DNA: TGCAGCGTTGCTGAGGCTGAAAAACTGTTTTTT; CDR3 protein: CSVAEAEKLFF
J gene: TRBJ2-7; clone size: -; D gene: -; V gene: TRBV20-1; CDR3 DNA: TGCAGTGCTACAGGGCCCTACGAGCAGTACTTC; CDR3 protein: CSATGPYEQYF
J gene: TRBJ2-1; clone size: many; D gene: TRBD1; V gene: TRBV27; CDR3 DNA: TGTGCCAGCAGAAACAGGGGCAGGCTGTTCTTC; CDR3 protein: CASRNRGRLFF
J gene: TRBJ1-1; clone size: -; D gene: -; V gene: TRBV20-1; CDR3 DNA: TGCAGTGCAAACGGAAACGTGAACACTGAAGCTTTCTTT; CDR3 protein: CSANGNVNTEAFF
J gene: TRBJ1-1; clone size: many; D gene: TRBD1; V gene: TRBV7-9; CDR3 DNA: TGTGCCAGCAGCTTAAAAGGGGGCGCCGCTGAAGCTTTCTTT; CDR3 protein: CASSLKGGAAEAFF
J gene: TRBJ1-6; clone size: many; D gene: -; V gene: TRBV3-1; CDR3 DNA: TGTGCCAGCAGCCTTCAAGGGGGTCGTTATTCACCCCTCCACTTT; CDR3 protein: CASSLQGGRYSPLHF
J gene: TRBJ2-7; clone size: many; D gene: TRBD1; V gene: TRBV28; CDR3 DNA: TGTGCCAGCAGTCTGCTCGGGACAGGGGTGTACGAGCAGTACTTC; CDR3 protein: CASSLLGTGVYEQYF
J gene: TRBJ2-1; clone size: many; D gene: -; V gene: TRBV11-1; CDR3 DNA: TGTGCCAGCAGCTTAGAGGCTAGCTACAATGAGCAGTTCTTC; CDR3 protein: CASSLEASYNEQFF
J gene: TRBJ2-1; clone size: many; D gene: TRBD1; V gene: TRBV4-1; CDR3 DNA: TGCGCCAGCAGCCAAGGCCGGGACAGGGTAAACAATGAGCAGTTCTTC; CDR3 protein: CASSQGRDRVNNEQFF
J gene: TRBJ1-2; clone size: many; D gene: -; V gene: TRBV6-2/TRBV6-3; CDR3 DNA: TGTGCCAGCAGTGGGACCGGCCGGGGGTATAACTATGGCTACACCTTC; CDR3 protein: CASSGTGRGYNYGYTF
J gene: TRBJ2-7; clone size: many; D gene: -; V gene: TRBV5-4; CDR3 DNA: TGTGCCAGCAGCCGGGGTGTCTACGAGCAGTACTTC; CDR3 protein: CASSRGVYEQYF
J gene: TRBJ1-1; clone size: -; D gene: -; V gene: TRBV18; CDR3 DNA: TGTGCCAGCTCACCACAAGGAGCCACTGAAGCTTTCTTT; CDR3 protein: CASSPQGATEAFF
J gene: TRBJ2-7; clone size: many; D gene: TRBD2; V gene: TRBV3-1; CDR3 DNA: TGTGCCAGCAGCCAAGATAAGGGACTAGCGGGAGGCGAGCAGTACTTC; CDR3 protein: CASSQDKGLAGGEQYF
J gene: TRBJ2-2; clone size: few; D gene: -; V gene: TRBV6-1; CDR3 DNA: TGTGCCAGCAGGGAAAACACCGGGGAGCTGTTTTTT; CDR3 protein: CASRENTGELFF
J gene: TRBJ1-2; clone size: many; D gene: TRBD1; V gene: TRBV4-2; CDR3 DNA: TGTGCCAGCAGCCAAGGCCAGGGGGCCTATGGCTACACCTTC; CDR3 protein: CASSQGQGAYGYTF
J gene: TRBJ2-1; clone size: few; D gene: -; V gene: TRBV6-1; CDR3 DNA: TGTGCCAGCAGTTACAGGGAGGTTAGCGGGTACAATGAGCAGTTCTTC; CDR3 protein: CASSYREVSGYNEQFF
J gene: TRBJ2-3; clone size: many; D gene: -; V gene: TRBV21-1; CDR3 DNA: TGTGCCAGCAGCACATGTGCTGGACAGGGGTACACAGATACGCAGTATTTT; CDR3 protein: CASSTCAGQGYTDTQYF
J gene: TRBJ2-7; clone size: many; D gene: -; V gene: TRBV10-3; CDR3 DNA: TGTGCCATCGGCCCTCCCAGGGGTGACGAGCAGTACTTC; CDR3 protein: CAIGPPRGDEQYF
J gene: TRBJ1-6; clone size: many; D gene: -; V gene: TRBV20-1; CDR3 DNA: TGCAGTGCTAGAGTAGGGGCAGGAAGAAATTCACCCCTCCACTTT; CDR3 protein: CSARVGAGRNSPLHF
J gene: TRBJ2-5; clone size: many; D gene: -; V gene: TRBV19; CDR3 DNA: TGTGCCAGTAGTATCAACAAGCAAGAGACCCAGTACTTC; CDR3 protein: CASSINKQETQYF
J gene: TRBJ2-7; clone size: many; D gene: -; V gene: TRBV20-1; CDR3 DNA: TGCAGTGCTAGAGATAAAACGGCGACTTGGCACGAGCAGTACTTC; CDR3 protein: CSARDKTATWHEQYF
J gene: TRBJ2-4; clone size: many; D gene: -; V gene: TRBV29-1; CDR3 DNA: TGCAGCGTTGAAGGGTATAGTGGGATTCAGTACTTC; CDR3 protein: CSVEGYSGIQYF
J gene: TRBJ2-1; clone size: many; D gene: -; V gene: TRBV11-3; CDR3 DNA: TGTGCCAGCAGCAAAGACGGCAGGGGATCCTACAATGAGCAGTTCTTC; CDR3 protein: CASSKDGRGSYNEQFF
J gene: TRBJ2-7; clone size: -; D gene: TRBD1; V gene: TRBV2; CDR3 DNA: TGTGCCAGGAGACAGGGCTCCGGCTACGAGCAGTACTTC; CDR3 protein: CARRQGSGYEQYF
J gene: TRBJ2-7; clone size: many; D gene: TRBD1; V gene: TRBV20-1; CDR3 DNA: TGCAGTGCTAGCACCGGGACAGGGGCTGTTTTCGAGCAGTACTTC; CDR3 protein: CSASTGTGAVFEQYF
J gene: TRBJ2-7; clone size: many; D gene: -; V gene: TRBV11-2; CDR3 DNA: TGTGCCAGCAGCCGTAGCGGCTCTTCCTACGAGCAGTACTTC; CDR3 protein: CASSRSGSSYEQYF
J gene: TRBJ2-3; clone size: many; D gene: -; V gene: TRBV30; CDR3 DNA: TGTGCCTGGACCAGCACAGATACGCAGTATTTT; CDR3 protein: CAWTSTDTQYF
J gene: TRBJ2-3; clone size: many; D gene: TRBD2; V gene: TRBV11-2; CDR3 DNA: TGTGCCAGCAGCTTCCCTAGCGGGGGAAGCACAGATACGCAGTATTTT; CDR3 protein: CASSFPSGGSTDTQYF
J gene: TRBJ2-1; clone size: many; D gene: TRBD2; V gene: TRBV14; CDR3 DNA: TGTGCCAGCAGCCAAGGCTGGCGGGGGGGTAACAATGAGCAGTTCTTC; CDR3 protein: CASSQGWRGGNNEQFF
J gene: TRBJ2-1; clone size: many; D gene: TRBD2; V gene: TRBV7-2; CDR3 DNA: TGTGCCAGCAGCGCGCGTAGTCCTAGCGGGGCGAACAACAATGAGCAGTTCTTC; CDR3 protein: CASSARSPSGANNNEQFF
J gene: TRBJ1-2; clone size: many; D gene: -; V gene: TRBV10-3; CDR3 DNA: TGTGCCATCAGTGCACAACAGGCAGACTATGGCTACACCTTC; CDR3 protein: CAISAQQADYGYTF
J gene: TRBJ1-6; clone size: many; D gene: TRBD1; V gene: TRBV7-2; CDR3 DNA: TGTGCCAGCAGCTCCCGGGACAGTTCTAATTCACCCCTCCACTTT; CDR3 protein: CASSSRDSSNSPLHF
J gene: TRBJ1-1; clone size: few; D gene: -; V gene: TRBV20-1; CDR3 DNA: TGCAGTGCTAGAAAGGAGAACACTGAAGCTTTCTTT; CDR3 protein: CSARKENTEAFF
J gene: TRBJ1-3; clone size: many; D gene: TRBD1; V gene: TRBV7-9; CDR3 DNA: TGTGCCAGCAGCCGGGACAGGGGGGTCTCCTCTGGAAACACCATATATTTT; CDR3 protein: CASSRDRGVSSGNTIYF
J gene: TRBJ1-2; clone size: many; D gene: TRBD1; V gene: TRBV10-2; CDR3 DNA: TGCGCCAGCAGTGAGCCCCATTCCAGGGGGACCTATGGCTACACCTTC; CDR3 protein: CASSEPHSRGTYGYTF
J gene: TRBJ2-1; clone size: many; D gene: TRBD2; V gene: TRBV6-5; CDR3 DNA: TGTGCCAGCAGCCCAAGGCCTAGCGGTGAGCAGTTCTTC; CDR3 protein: CASSPRPSGEQFF
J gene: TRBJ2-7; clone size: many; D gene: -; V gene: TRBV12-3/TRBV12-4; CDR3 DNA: TGTGCCAGCAGCACGGACGGGATCTACGAGCAGTACTTC; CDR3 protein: CASSTDGIYEQYF
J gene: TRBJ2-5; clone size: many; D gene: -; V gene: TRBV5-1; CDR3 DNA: TGCGCCAGCAGCTTGGGCCAGGGTGGCGGCCAAGAGACCCAGTACTTC; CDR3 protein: CASSLGQGGGQETQYF
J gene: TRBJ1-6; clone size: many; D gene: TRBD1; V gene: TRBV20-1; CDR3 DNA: TGCAGTGCCTTCCGGGACAGCAATTCACCCCTCCACTTT; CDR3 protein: CSAFRDSNSPLHF
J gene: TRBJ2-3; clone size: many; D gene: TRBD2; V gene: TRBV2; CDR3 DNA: TGTGCCAGCAGGGCTAAAGCGGGAGCGAGCACAGATACGCAGTATTTT; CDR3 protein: CASRAKAGASTDTQYF
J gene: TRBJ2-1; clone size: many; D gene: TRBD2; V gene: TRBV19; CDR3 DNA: TGTGCCAGTAGGGGGACTAGCGGGGGGTACAATGAGCAGTTCTTC; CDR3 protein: CASRGTSGGYNEQFF
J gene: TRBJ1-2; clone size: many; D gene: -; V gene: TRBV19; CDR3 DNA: TGTGCCAGTAGAGACAACTATGGCTACACCTTC; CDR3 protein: CASRDNYGYTF
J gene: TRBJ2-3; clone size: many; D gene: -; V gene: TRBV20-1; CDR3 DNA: TGCAGTGCTAGGATTCGGTCGAGACTGGCAACAGATACGCAGTATTTT; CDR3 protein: CSARIRSRLATDTQYF
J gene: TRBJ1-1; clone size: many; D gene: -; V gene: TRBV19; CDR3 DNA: TGTGCCAGTAGAATTAGTACGGGAGCTATTGAAGCTTTCTTT; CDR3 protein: CASRISTGAIEAFF
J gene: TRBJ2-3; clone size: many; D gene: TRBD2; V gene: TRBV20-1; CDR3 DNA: TGCAGTGCTAGCGTGGGGGGGTTCCCCACAGATACGCAGTATTTT; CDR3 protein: CSASVGGFPTDTQYF
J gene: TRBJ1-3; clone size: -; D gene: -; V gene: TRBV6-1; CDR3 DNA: TGTGCCAGCAGATCAAGGCCTGGAAACACCATATATTTT; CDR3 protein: CASRSRPGNTIYF